These T cell receptor beta chains were read from a single sample in a study of blood T cell repertoires in COVID-19. Clones were read by immunoSEQ multiplex PCR, and TCRdb kept only the in-frame ones, dropping some. The data contain roughly 120,000 clones, 82% of them singletons. Input material: peripheral blood. These TCRs come from a human donor in a cohort sampled during active COVID-19. Both conserved end residues are part of each CDR3. Fields, in order: clone size, D gene, V gene, J gene, CDR3 protein, CDR3 DNA. A D gene is named only where the DNA matches it firmly. Clone size is given for some rows only: seen once, a few or many times, or a class if the clone is expanded.

>-|-|TRBV18|TRBJ1-5
CASSPGAFNQPQHF
TGTGCCAGCTCACCAGGGGCTTTCAATCAGCCCCAGCATTTT
>few|TRBD1|TRBV28|TRBJ2-7
CASSSPGTAYEQYF
TGTGCCAGCAGTTCCCCCGGGACAGCCTACGAGCAGTACTTC
>-|TRBD1|TRBV19|TRBJ2-6
CARRDRDGSGANVLTF
TGTGCCAGGAGGGACAGGGATGGCTCTGGGGCCAACGTCCTGACTTTC
>few|-|TRBV7-9|TRBJ2-3
CASSLALNTDTQYF
TGTGCCAGCAGCTTAGCACTGAACACAGATACGCAGTATTTT
>-|TRBD2|TRBV6-1|TRBJ2-5
CASSEPSGGAGETQYF
TGTGCCAGCAGTGAGCCTAGCGGGGGGGCCGGGGAGACCCAGTACTTC
>-|-|TRBV18|TRBJ2-7
CASSARVGGQRREQYF
TGTGCCAGCTCAGCCCGCGTGGGGGGGCAACGCCGGGAGCAGTACTTC
>-|-|TRBV19|TRBJ2-1
CAPDEALAYWWVF
TGTGCCCCCGATGAAGCCCTAGCTTACTGGTGGGTCTTC
>-|-|TRBV2|TRBJ2-1
CASSIDSVFSYNEQFF
TGTGCCAGCAGTATCGACAGCGTGTTCTCCTACAATGAGCAGTTCTTC
>-|TRBD1|TRBV7-8|TRBJ2-7
CASSLVARGHEQYF
TGTGCCAGCAGCTTAGTAGCCAGGGGGCATGAGCAGTACTTC
>few|-|TRBV21-1|TRBJ1-5
CASSSRQGSNQPQHF
TGTGCCAGCAGCTCCCGACAGGGAAGCAATCAGCCCCAGCATTTT
>-|-|TRBV27|TRBJ2-2
CASRAGTSGPGELFF
TGTGCCAGCAGGGCCGGGACAAGTGGCCCCGGGGAGCTGTTTTTT
>-|-|TRBV29-1|TRBJ1-1
CSVEVGGRWTEAFF
TGCAGCGTTGAAGTAGGGGGAAGGTGGACTGAAGCTTTCTTT
>-|-|TRBV24-1|TRBJ2-5
CATSGGTGEETQYF
TGTGCCACCAGTGGGGGGACTGGCGAAGAGACCCAGTACTTC
>once|TRBD1|TRBV29-1|TRBJ2-3
CSERTGASTDTQYF
TGCAGCGAACGGACAGGGGCTAGCACAGATACGCAGTATTTT
>-|-|TRBV5-1|TRBJ1-2
CASSLNKGDSGYTF
TGCGCCAGCAGCTTGAACAAGGGGGATAGTGGCTACACCTTC
>-|-|TRBV3-1/TRBV3-2|TRBJ2-7
CASSQGQAYEQYF
TGTGCCAGCAGCCAAGGGCAGGCCTACGAGCAGTACTTC
>-|-|TRBV10-3|TRBJ1-4
CASNSGEYEKLFF
TGTGCCAGCAACAGCGGGGAGTATGAAAAACTGTTTTTT